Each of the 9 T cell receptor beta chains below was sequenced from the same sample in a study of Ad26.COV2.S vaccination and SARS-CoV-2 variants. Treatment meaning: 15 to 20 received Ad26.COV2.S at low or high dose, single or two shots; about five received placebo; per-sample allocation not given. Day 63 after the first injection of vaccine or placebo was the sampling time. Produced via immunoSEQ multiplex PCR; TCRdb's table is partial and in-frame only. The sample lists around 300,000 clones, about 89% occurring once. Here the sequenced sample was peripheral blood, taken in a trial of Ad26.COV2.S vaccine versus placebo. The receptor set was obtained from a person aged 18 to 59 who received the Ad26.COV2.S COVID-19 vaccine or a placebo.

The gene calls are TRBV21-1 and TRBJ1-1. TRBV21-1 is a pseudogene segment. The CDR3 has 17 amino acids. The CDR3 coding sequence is TGTGCCAGCAGCAAAGCTGGGGTCGTGAGGCTGAACACTGAAGCTTTCTTT. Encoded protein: CASSKAGVVRLNTEAFF.

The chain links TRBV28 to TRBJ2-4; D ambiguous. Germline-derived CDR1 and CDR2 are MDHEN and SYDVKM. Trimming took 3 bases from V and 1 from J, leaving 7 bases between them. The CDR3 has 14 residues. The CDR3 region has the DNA TGTGCCAGCAGTTTGCAACAGGCCAAAAACATTCAGTACTTC. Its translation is CASSLQQAKNIQYF.

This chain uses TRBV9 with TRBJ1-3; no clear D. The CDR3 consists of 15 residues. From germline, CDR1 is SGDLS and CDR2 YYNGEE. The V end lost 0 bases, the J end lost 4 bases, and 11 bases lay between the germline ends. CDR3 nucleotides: TGTGCCAGCAGCGTAGGACTCGACCGCGGAAACACCATATATTTT. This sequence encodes CASSVGLDRGNTIYF.

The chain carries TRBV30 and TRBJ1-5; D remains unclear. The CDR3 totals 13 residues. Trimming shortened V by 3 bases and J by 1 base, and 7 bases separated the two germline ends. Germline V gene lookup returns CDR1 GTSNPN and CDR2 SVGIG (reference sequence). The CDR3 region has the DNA TGTGCCTGGAGACGTGGAAGCAATCAGCCCCAGCATTTT. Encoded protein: CAWRRGSNQPQHF.

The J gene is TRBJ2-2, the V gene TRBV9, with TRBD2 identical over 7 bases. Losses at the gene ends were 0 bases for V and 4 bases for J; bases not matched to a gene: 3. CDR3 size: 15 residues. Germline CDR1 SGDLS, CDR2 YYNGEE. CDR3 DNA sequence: TGTGCCAGCAGCGTAGTAGGGGAGGGCACCGGGGAGCTGTTTTTT. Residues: CASSVVGEGTGELFF.

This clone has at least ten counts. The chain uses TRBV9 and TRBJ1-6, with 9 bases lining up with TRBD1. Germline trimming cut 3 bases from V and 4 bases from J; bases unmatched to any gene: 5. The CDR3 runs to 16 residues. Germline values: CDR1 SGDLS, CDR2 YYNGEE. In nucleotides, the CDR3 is TGTGCCAGCAGCGAGGGACAGGGAGCGTATAATTCACCCCTCCACTTT. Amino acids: CASSEGQGAYNSPLHF.

CDR3 sequence reads: CASSDRDNGNTIYF. The CDR3 DNA reads as TGTGCCAGTAGTGACCGGGACAATGGAAACACCATATATTTT. This chain uses TRBV19 with TRBJ1-3, with D perhaps matching TRBD1 (6 bases). V was cut by 5 bases and J by 3 bases, with 11 bases left in between. The CDR3 is 14 amino acids. Germline V gene sequence: CDR1 LNHDA, CDR2 SQIVND (reference sequence). The whole variable domain, filled in from reference TRBV19 and TRBJ1-3, reads DGGITQSPKYLFRKEGQNVTLSCEQNLNHDAMYWYRQDPGQGLRLIYYSQIVNDFQKGDIAEGYSVSREKKESFPLTVTSAQKNPTAFYLCASSDRDNGNTIYFGEGSWLTVV.

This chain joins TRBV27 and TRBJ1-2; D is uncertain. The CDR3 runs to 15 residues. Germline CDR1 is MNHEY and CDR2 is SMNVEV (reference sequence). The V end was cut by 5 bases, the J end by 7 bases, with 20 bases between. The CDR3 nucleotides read TGTGCCAGCAGTCCCGGTATTTTCCTCCTAGGTGGCTACACCTTC. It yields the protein CASSPGIFLLGGYTF.

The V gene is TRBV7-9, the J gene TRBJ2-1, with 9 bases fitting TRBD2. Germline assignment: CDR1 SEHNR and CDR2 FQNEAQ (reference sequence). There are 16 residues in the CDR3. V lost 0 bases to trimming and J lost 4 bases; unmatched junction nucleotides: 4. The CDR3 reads CASSLARAGGYNEQFF. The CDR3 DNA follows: TGTGCCAGCAGCTTAGCGCGAGCGGGGGGATACAATGAGCAGTTCTTC.